This T cell receptor (beta chain) emerged from a study of early T cells in non-severe SARS-CoV-2 infection (dated by TCRdb to about 2021). In terms of the full investigation: Bulk RNA from unsorted whole blood was used for TCR sequencing, so alpha and beta chains could not be paired. What the study reported, not specific to this receptor: VDJdb matching was skewed toward anti-spike CD8 responses and likely underestimated virus-specific expansions, missing private and CD4 specificities.

CDR1 and CDR2 (KGHSH, LQKENI) derive from the germline V gene. The CDR3, from cysteine to phenylalanine, totals 16 residues. Of all the DNA, just the CDR3 is kept, 48 bases in frame from base 1. The V end loses 3 bases and the J end loses 0 bases, and a stretch of 9 bases separates them. In its sample, this clonotype was seen a few times. Its specific antigen is unknown. No much larger clone exists at a distance of one base, and base qualities are not known. Libraries were made using 5' RACE. The sequencer was a NextSeq 500. The TCR library protocol attached unique molecular identifiers to individual cDNA molecules to correct for sequencing error and PCR bias. Both TCR alpha and beta chains were sequenced, and tight co-correlation was observed between alpha and beta sequence abundances in each sample. In the original analysis: Decombinator V4 was used to perform V gene, J gene and CDR3 annotation of TCR sequences. TCRs were defined as expanded if a significant change between any two time points was detected under a Poisson model with p below 0.0001. TCR abundances were normalised to the total number of TCRs sequenced in each sample and reported as counts per million. TRAV1-2 paired with TRAJ12, TRAJ20 or TRAJ33 defined MAIT TCRs, while TRAV10 paired with TRAJ18 defined iNKT TCRs. VDJdb, accessed 1 November 2021, was searched for CMV, EBV and SARS-CoV-2 annotated TCRs, with TCRs annotated for multiple antigens excluded. Using fastp trimming at Q25 and MiXCR clonotype assembly, TCRdb reanalyzed the public sequencing data and kept in-frame beta chains. Records with the same CDR3 protein are collapsed into one entry carrying the most frequent genes and DNA. TCRdb, not the original authors, processed these V and J calls. For this sample the table gives 60,000 or so distinct CDR3 sequences, of which roughly an eighth were detected only once. The ten largest clones capture 7.5% to 10% of the sample.

Set within a cohort of healthcare workers in London, UK, this nested case-control study involved weekly PCR testing of nasopharyngeal swabs along with blood sampling. Healthcare workers were recruited during the week of the UK lockdown, between 23 and 31 March 2020, and followed weekly for up to about 16 weeks. The chain joins TRBV18 to TRBJ2-6; no D gene call is confident. Sequencing was carried out using whole blood. This TCR was recovered from an adult who was a healthcare worker with PCR-confirmed SARS-CoV-2 infection or an uninfected control (not recorded which). In nucleotides, the sequence is TGTGCCAGCTCACCCCGCGGCGGCTCTGGGGCCAACGTCCTGACTTTC. It is translated as CASSPRGGSGANVLTF.